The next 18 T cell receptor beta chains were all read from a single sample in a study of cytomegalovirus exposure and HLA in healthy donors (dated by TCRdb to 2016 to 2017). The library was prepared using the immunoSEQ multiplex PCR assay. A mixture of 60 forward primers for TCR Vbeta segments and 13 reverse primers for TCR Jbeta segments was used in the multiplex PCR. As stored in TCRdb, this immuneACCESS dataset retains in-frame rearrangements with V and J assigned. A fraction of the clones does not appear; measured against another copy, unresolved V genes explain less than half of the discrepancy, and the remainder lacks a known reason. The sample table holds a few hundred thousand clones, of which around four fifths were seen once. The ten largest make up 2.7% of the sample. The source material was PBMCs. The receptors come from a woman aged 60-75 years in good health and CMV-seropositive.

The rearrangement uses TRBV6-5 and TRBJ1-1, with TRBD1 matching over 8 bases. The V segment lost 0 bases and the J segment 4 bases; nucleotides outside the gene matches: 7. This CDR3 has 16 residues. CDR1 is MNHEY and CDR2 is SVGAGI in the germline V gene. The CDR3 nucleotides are TGTGCCAGCAGTTACTCGGACAGGGACGGAGGCACTGAAGCTTTCTTT. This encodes CASSYSDRDGGTEAFF.

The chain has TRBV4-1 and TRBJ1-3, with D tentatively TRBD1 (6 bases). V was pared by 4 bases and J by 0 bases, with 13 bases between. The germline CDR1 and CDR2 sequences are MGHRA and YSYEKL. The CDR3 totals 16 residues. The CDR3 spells CASSPGQSLSGNTIYF. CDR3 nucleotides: TGCGCCAGCAGCCCCGGACAGAGTCTCTCTGGAAACACCATATATTTT.

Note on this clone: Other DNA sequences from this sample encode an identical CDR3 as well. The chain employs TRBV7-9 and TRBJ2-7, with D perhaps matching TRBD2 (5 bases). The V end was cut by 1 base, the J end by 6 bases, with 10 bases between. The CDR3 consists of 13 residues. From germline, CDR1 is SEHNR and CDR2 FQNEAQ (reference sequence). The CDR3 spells CASSLVSGGEQYF. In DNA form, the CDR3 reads TGTGCCAGCAGCTTAGTGTCAGGAGGCGAGCAGTACTTC.

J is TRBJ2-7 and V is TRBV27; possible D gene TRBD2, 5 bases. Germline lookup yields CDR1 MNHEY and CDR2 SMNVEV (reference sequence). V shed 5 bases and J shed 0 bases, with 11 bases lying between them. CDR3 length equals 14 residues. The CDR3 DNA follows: TGTGCCAGCAGTCCCAGCGGAAACTCCTACGAGCAGTACTTC. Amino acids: CASSPSGNSYEQYF.

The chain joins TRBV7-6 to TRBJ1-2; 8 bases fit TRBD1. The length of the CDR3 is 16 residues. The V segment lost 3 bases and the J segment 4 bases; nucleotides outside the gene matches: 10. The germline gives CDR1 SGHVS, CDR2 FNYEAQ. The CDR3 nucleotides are TGTGCCAGCAGCTTGCAATCCGGGACAGGACTCTATGGCTACACCTTC. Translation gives CASSLQSGTGLYGYTF.

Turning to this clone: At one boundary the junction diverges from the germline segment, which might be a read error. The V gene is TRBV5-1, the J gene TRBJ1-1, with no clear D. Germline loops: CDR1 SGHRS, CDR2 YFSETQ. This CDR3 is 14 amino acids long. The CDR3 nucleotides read TGCGCCAGCAGCCCCAACAGTGGCGGGGATGAAGTTTTCTTT. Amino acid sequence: CASSPNSGGDEVFF.

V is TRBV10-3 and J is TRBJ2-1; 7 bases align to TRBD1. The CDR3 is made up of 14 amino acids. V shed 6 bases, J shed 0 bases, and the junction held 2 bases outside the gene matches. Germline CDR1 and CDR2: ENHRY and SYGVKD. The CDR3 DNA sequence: TGTGCCATCAGCGGGACAGTCTCCTACAATGAGCAGTTCTTC. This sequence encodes CAISGTVSYNEQFF.

The CDR3 loop is CASSLPLAGEQYF. Here the CDR3 DNA reads TGCGCCAGCAGCTTGCCCCTCGCGGGGGAGCAGTACTTC. This chain connects TRBV5-1 to TRBJ2-7, with TRBD2 as a possible D gene (6 bases). The CDR3 covers 13 residues. Germline CDR1 and CDR2: SGHRS and YFSETQ. V dropped 1 base and J dropped 7 bases, with 12 bases sitting between them.

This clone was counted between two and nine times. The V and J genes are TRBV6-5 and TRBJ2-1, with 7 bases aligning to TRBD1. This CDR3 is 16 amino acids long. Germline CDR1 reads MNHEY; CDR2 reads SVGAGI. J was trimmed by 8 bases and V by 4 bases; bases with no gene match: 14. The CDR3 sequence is CASSFRQGPPRDEQFF. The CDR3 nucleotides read TGTGCCAGCAGTTTTCGACAGGGCCCCCCCAGGGATGAGCAGTTCTTC.

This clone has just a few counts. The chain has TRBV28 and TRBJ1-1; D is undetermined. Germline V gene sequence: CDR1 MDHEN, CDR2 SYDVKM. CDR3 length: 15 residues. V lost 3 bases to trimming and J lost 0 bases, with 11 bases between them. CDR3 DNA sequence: TGTGCCAGCAGTTTGTCTCGAGGAATGAACACTGAAGCTTTCTTT. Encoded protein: CASSLSRGMNTEAFF.

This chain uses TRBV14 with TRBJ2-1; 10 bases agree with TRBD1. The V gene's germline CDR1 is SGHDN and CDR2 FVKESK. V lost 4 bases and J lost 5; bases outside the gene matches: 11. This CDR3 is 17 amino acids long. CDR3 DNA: TGTGCCAGCAGCCTCGACCTGGGACAGGGGTGGGACAATGAGCAGTTCTTC. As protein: CASSLDLGQGWDNEQFF.

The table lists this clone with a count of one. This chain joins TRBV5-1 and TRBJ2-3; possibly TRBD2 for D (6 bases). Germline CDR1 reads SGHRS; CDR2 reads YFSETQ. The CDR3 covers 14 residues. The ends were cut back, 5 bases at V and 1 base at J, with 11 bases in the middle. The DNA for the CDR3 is TGCGCCAGCAGTGGGGGGAGCGGCACAGATACGCAGTATTTT. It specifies CASSGGSGTDTQYF.

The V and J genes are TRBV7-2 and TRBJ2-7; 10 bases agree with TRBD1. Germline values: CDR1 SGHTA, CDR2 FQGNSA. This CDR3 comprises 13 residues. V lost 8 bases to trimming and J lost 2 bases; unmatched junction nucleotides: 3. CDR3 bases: TGTGCCAGCGGGACAGGGGTCCCCTACGAGCAGTACTTC. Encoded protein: CASGTGVPYEQYF.

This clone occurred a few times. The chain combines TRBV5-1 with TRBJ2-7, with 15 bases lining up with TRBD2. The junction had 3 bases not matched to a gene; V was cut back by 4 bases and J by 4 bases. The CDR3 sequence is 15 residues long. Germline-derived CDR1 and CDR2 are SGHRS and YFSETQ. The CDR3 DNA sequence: TGCGCCAGCAGCCCGGGGACTAGCGGGAGGTACGAGCAGTACTTC. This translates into CASSPGTSGRYEQYF.

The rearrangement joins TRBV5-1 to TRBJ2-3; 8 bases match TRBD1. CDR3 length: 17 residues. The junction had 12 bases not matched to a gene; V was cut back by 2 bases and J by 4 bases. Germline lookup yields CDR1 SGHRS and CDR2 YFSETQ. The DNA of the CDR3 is TGCGCCAGCAGCTTAGGGACAGGCTCGGGGCACGCAGATACGCAGTATTTT. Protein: CASSLGTGSGHADTQYF.

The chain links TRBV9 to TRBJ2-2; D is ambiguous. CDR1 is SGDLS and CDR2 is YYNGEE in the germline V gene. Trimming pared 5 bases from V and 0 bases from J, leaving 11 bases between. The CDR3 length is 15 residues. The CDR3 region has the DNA TGTGCCAGCAGGGTTACCGGGTCGAACACCGGGGAGCTGTTTTTT. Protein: CASRVTGSNTGELFF.

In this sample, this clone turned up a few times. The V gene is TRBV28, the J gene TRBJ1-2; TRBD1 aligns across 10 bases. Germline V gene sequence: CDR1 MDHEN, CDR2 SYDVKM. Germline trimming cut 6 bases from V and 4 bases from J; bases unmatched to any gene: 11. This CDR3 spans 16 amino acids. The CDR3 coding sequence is TGTGCCAGCAGCCCTCCGGGGGGGGACAGGGGCTATGGCTACACCTTC. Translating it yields CASSPPGGDRGYGYTF.

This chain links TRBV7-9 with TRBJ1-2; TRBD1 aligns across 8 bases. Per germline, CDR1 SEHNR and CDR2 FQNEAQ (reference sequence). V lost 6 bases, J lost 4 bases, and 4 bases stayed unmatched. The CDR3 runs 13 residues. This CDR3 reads CASSTGTGYGYTF. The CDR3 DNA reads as TGTGCCAGCAGTACCGGGACAGGCTATGGCTACACCTTC.